A selection of T cell receptor beta chains follows, all from one sample in a study of OX40 agonist ivuxolimab in advanced cancers. Generated by immunoSEQ multiplex PCR, the TCRdb table keeps only in-frame clones and is missing some. The table includes 70,000 to 90,000 clones, approximately 90% detected once. The sequences come from CD4+ or CD8+ T cells sorted from blood, collected in a trial of the OX40 agonist ivuxolimab. These receptor sequences come from an adult with an advanced solid tumor such as melanoma, head and neck, liver or kidney cancer. Each CDR3 is given with its conserved first and last residue. Each record gives: J gene, clone size, D gene, V gene, CDR3 DNA, CDR3 protein. The D gene is left open where the match is weak. Clone size appears in some rows only: once, few, many, or a class for an expanded clone.

TRBJ2-5	few	.	TRBV18	TGTGCCAGCTCACCACGCGCAGGATTGGAGACCCAGTACTTC	CASSPRAGLETQYF
TRBJ2-3	.	.	TRBV11-3	TGTGCCAGCAGCGGACGGCCAGCGATCGGAGATACGCAGTATTTT	CASSGRPAIGDTQYF
TRBJ2-1	.	.	TRBV18	TGTGCCAGCTCACCGTCCCGGGGCATCCACAATGAGCAGTTCTTC	CASSPSRGIHNEQFF
TRBJ1-3	once	TRBD1	TRBV7-6	TGTGCCAGCAGCTTAGTAACAGGGGTGAACTCTGGAAACACCATATATTTT	CASSLVTGVNSGNTIYF
TRBJ2-5	once	TRBD2	TRBV7-9	TGTGCCAGCAGCGCGACTAGCGGGCAAGAGACCCAGTACTTC	CASSATSGQETQYF
TRBJ1-2	.	.	TRBV7-8	TGTGCCAGCAGCTTAGTCCGGACCGGACAGTTCCAGGGCTACACCTTC	CASSLVRTGQFQGYTF
TRBJ2-5	.	TRBD2	TRBV18	TGTGCCAGCTCACCACTAGCGGGAGAAGAGACCCAGTACTTC	CASSPLAGEETQYF
TRBJ2-5	.	TRBD2	TRBV2	TGTGCCAGCAGTGTCCTAGCGGGGCCCAAAGAGACCCAGTACTTC	CASSVLAGPKETQYF
TRBJ1-2	.	.	TRBV29-1	TGCAGCGCCGCCCCAGGGGATTACTATGGCTACACCTTC	CSAAPGDYYGYTF
TRBJ1-1	few	.	TRBV5-6	TGTGCCAGCAGCTTGGTACCGGGGGGAGCTTTCTTT	CASSLVPGGAFF
TRBJ2-2	few	.	TRBV12-5	TGTGCTAGTGGTTTGGATCTTACAGGACGATCCCCCGGGGAGCTGTTTTTT	CASGLDLTGRSPGELFF
TRBJ2-5	once	.	TRBV10-1	TGCGCCAGCAGTGAGAGGAGCGGCCAAGAGACCCAGTACTTC	CASSERSGQETQYF
TRBJ2-3	once	.	TRBV4-3	TGCGCCAGCAGCCAAGATGGTCTTAGCACAGATACGCAGTATTTT	CASSQDGLSTDTQYF
TRBJ1-5	.	.	TRBV6-1	TGTGCCAGCAGTGAATATGCGGGGATAGGGCCCCAGCATTTT	CASSEYAGIGPQHF
TRBJ2-5	.	.	TRBV7-7	TGTGCCAGCAGCTTAGTCCGGGACATCGGAGAGACCCAGTACTTC	CASSLVRDIGETQYF